A single sample gave rise to the 24 T cell receptor beta chains below, sequenced in a study of blood T cells in healthy people across ages. It was with a sample-barcoded 5' primer and a J-beta primer mix that a second PCR of about 6 to 12 cycles was run. TCRdb re-called the 5' RACE reads through MiXCR, storing one row per CDR3 protein. The sample yields fewer than 2 million distinct CDR3 sequences, roughly 43% seen once. The material sequenced was blood. The receptors derive from a human donor in good health.

The CDR3 DNA reads as TGTGCCACGCACGGACCTAGAGGTTTTCGTCGGGAGGAGACCCAGTACTTC. It translates to CATHGPRGFRREETQYF. V is TRBV6-4 and J is TRBJ2-5, with D maybe TRBD2 (6 bases). Per germline, CDR1 MRHNA and CDR2 SNTAGT. V was clipped by 10 bases and J by 5 bases, with 29 bases between them. The CDR3 totals 17 residues.

This chain connects TRBV12-3 or TRBV12-4 to TRBJ2-7; possible D gene TRBD2, 6 bases. The last part of the DNA fits TRBJ2-5 better; the J call may be wrong. This CDR3 is built from 16 residues. The CDR3 spells CASSPHLWGSGETQYF. CDR3 nucleotide sequence: TGTGCCAGCAGTCCCCATCTTTGGGGTAGCGGAGAGACCCAGTACTTC.

V usage is TRBV12-3 or TRBV12-4 and J usage is TRBJ1-3, with no clear D. The CDR3 is 15 amino acids. Trimming removed 3 bases from V and 0 bases from J, with 9 bases in between. The CDR3 is CASSFGQFSGNTIYF. DNA of the CDR3: TGTGCCAGCAGTTTTGGTCAGTTCTCTGGAAACACCATATATTTT.

The chain recombines TRBV5-1 with TRBJ2-3; tentatively, D is TRBD1 (6 bases). Germline V gene lookup returns CDR1 SGHRS and CDR2 YFSETQ. Between the trimmed V and J ends, which lost 2 bases and 6 bases, there was a span of 25 bases. The CDR3 consists of 18 residues. CDR3 DNA sequence: TGCGCCAGCAGCTTTGTACCATTAGGGGGATTAATCACGGATACGCAGTATTTT. Its translation: CASSFVPLGGLITDTQYF.

Concerning this clonotype itself: Compared with germline, one end of the junction differs, possibly owing to a read error. The chain couples TRBV15 to TRBJ1-2; D not certain. The length of the CDR3 is 14 residues. Germline CDR1 and CDR2: LNHNV and YYDKDF (reference sequence). The CDR3 DNA sequence: TGTGCCACCAGCAGAGGGGGTGTGGGCTATTGCTACACCTTC. Translation: CATSRGGVGYCYTF.

V and J are TRBV5-1 and TRBJ2-7; D possibly corresponds to TRBD1 (5 bases). The V end was cut by 6 bases, the J end by 7 bases, with 11 bases between. CDR3 length: 11 amino acids. CDR1 and CDR2 (germline): SGHRS, YFSETQ. CDR3 coding DNA: TGCGCCAGCACGGAAAGGGGTGAGCAGTACTTC. Protein product: CASTERGEQYF.

This clonotype was counted only a few times. This chain joins TRBV20-1 and TRBJ2-3; 7 nucleotides match TRBD1. Germline V gives CDR1 DFQATT, CDR2 SNEGSKA (reference sequence). V shed 0 bases and J 0 bases; nucleotides not matched to a gene: 6. The CDR3 extends over 16 amino acids. CDR3 nucleotides: TGCAGTGCTAGAGATTGGGACAGACCAAGCACAGATACGCAGTATTTT. It is translated as CSARDWDRPSTDTQYF.

V gene TRBV9 combines with J gene TRBJ1-5, with D unresolved. This CDR3 comprises 15 residues. Germline CDR1 SGDLS, CDR2 YYNGEE. V shed 0 bases and J shed 3 bases, with 10 bases lying between them. The CDR3 is CASSVDLTLNQPQHF. The CDR3 bases are TGTGCCAGCAGCGTAGACCTGACCCTCAATCAGCCCCAGCATTTT.

The V call is TRBV12-3 or TRBV12-4, the J call TRBJ2-1; D unclear. Between the trimmed V and J ends, which lost 3 bases and 12 bases, there was a span of 15 bases. This CDR3 is 13 amino acids long. The CDR3, as DNA: TGTGCCAGCAGTTTGAGTGACGTACAAGGGCAGTTCTTC. Translated: CASSLSDVQGQFF.

The sample holds a few counts of this clonotype. The J gene is TRBJ2-6, the V gene TRBV6-2 or TRBV6-3, with 10 bases identical to TRBD1. There are 17 residues in the CDR3. J lost 1 base, V lost 8 bases, and 8 bases had no gene match. The germline gives CDR1 MNHEY, CDR2 SVGEGT. The CDR3 region has the DNA TGTGCCAGCTGGCGGGACAGGGGCCCGTCTGGGGCCAACGTCCTGACTTTC. Protein sequence: CASWRDRGPSGANVLTF.

This clonotype appeared many times. The chain links TRBV7-2 to TRBJ2-5, with D maybe TRBD2 (6 bases). The CDR3 is 13 amino acids. The germline V gene encodes CDR1 SGHTA and CDR2 FQGNSA. V was shortened by 8 bases and J by 0 bases, with 10 bases between the two germline ends. For the CDR3, the DNA is TGTGCCAGCTCCCGGGGGAACCAAGAGACCCAGTACTTC. Translated: CASSRGNQETQYF. Variable domain in full (rest from reference TRBV7-2 and TRBJ2-5): GAGVSQSPSNKVTEKGKDVELRCDPISGHTALYWYRQSLGQGLEFLIYFQGNSAPDKSGLPSDRFSAERTGGSVSTLTIQRTQQEDSAVYLCASSRGNQETQYFGPGTRLLVL.

This rearrangement joins TRBV10-3 to TRBJ2-3; perhaps TRBD2 as D (6 bases). This CDR3 is built from 17 residues. V lost 6 bases to trimming and J lost 0 bases, with 19 bases between them. Germline CDR1 and CDR2: ENHRY and SYGVKD. The CDR3 DNA reads as TGTGCCATCAGGGGCTCCGAGTCGGGGGTGAGCACAGATACGCAGTATTTT. It is translated as CAIRGSESGVSTDTQYF.

The chain carries TRBV29-1 and TRBJ2-1; tentative D call: TRBD1 (5 bases). The CDR3 has 14 residues. Between the trimmed V and J ends, which lost 7 bases and 6 bases, there was a span of 19 bases. Germline CDR1 SQVTM, CDR2 ANQGSEA. CDR3 bases: TGCAGCGGGCGATCGGCAGGGTCGGTCAATGAGCAGTTCTTC. It is translated as CSGRSAGSVNEQFF.

This chain connects TRBV20-1 to TRBJ2-4; possible D gene TRBD2, 5 bases. The end of the DNA is better explained by TRBJ2-7, so the J call may be wrong. Germline lookup yields CDR1 DFQATT and CDR2 SNEGSKA (reference sequence). The CDR3 consists of 14 residues. This CDR3 is CSAIGKLEGYEQYF. Written as DNA, the CDR3 is TGCAGTGCTATTGGGAAACTAGAGGGCTACGAGCAGTACTTC.

This clonotype was detected only a few times. The rearrangement uses TRBV7-9 and TRBJ2-7, with D perhaps matching TRBD1 (6 bases). This CDR3 has 12 amino acids. Per the germline V gene, CDR1 is SEHNR and CDR2 is FQNEAQ (reference sequence). V lost 1 base and J lost 8, with 9 bases in between. The CDR3 nucleotides are TGTGCCAGCAGCTTAGAGGGGGTAAAGCAGTACTTC. Amino acid sequence: CASSLEGVKQYF.

The chain employs TRBV27 and TRBJ1-1; no reliable D call. The germline gives CDR1 MNHEY, CDR2 SMNVEV (reference sequence). Trimming cost V 6 bases and J 7 bases, with 15 bases left between them. CDR3 length equals 13 residues. The CDR3 protein is CASSPFGGIEAFF. CDR3 bases: TGTGCCAGCAGCCCATTCGGCGGGATTGAAGCTTTCTTT.

The chain uses TRBV6-5 and TRBJ1-2; 7 bases line up with TRBD1. The germline V gene encodes CDR1 MNHEY and CDR2 SVGAGI. Unmatched junction bases numbered 8, after V lost 9 bases and J lost 4 bases. This CDR3 comprises 13 residues. For the CDR3, the DNA is TGTGCCAGTACCCCCGGGACAGCCTATGGCTACACCTTC. Amino acid sequence: CASTPGTAYGYTF.

The V call is TRBV7-9, the J call TRBJ2-1; 13 positions match TRBD2. The V gene's germline CDR1 is SEHNR and CDR2 FQNEAQ (reference sequence). The junction had 14 bases not matched to a gene; V was cut back by 2 bases and J by 1 base. The CDR3 runs 21 residues. The CDR3 sequence: CASSLWGKTSGGALSYNEQFF. CDR3 nucleotides: TGTGCCAGCAGCTTATGGGGCAAAACTAGCGGGGGGGCCTTATCCTACAATGAGCAGTTCTTC.

The chain couples TRBV5-1 to TRBJ2-5; 7 nucleotides match TRBD1. Germline CDR1 SGHRS, CDR2 YFSETQ. CDR3 length equals 13 residues. Losses at the gene ends were 6 bases for V and 2 bases for J; bases not matched to a gene: 4. CDR3 DNA sequence: TGCGCCAGCACCCGGGGACAGCAAGAGACCCAGTACTTC. Its protein product is CASTRGQQETQYF.

This clonotype turned up a few times. One junction end disagrees with the germline gene, perhaps due to a read error. CDR3 in amino acids: CASSLSQQAEETQYF. CDR3 DNA: TGTGCCAGCAGCTTATCGCAGCAAGCCGAAGAGACCCAGTACTTC. This chain uses TRBV27 with TRBJ2-5; no definite D call. This CDR3 region has 15 residues. Per the germline V gene, CDR1 is MNHEY and CDR2 is SMNVEV (reference sequence).

V is TRBV6-2 or TRBV6-3 and J is TRBJ2-7; tentatively, D is TRBD2 (6 bases). Germline V CDR1 and CDR2: MNHEY, SVGEGT. CDR3 length: 13 amino acids. Trimming pared 5 bases from V and 4 bases from J, leaving 12 bases between. The CDR3 here is CASSRRGFYEQYF. The CDR3 DNA reads as TGTGCCAGCAGTCGACGGGGGTTTTACGAGCAGTACTTC.

This clonotype occurred a few times. The gene calls are TRBV15 and TRBJ2-1; 7 nucleotides align to TRBD2. The CDR3 is 14 residues long. Germline CDR1 is LNHNV and CDR2 is YYDKDF (reference sequence). The V and J ends lost 2 bases and 2 bases, in that order; junction bases with no gene match: 0. Here the CDR3 reads CATSRLAAYNEQFF. The CDR3 DNA follows: TGTGCCACCAGCAGACTAGCGGCCTACAATGAGCAGTTCTTC.

This clonotype has a handful of counts. The rearrangement links TRBV12-3 or TRBV12-4 to TRBJ1-2; perhaps TRBD1 as D (6 bases). The V gene lost 4 bases and the J gene lost 1 base, with 10 bases spanning the gap. The CDR3 length is 14 residues. Here the CDR3 DNA reads TGTGCCAGCAGTTCGGGGGCGATTAACTATGGCTACACCTTC. It specifies CASSSGAINYGYTF.

This clonotype was observed a few times. The chain combines TRBV10-3 with TRBJ2-7, with 9 bases fitting TRBD1. CDR1 is ENHRY, CDR2 SYGVKD, per germline. The V gene end was trimmed by 1 base and the J gene end by 2 bases; junction bases not matched to a gene: 6. CDR3 length: 16 residues. The CDR3 region is CAISEYGQGRTYEQYF. DNA for the CDR3: TGTGCCATCAGTGAGTATGGACAGGGGCGAACCTACGAGCAGTACTTC.